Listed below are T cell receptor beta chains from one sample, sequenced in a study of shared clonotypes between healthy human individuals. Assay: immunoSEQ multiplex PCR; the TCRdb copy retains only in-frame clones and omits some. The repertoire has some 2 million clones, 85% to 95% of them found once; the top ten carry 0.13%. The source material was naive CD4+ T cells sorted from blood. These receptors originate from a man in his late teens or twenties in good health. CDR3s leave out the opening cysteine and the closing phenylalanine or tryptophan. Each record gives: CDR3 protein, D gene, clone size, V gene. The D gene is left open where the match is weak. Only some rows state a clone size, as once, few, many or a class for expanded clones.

cdr3_aa: ASSLAGREPNEQF
d_call: TRBD2
clone_size: -
v_call: TRBV5-4

cdr3_aa: AISELADYEQY
d_call: TRBD2
clone_size: -
v_call: TRBV10-3

cdr3_aa: ASTPRRGSYNEQF
d_call: TRBD2
clone_size: -
v_call: TRBV6-6

cdr3_aa: ASSRDGVSPSTDTQY
d_call: -
clone_size: -
v_call: TRBV7-9

cdr3_aa: ASSYSGGRIETQY
d_call: -
clone_size: -
v_call: TRBV11-2

cdr3_aa: ASSLGLYSQY
d_call: -
clone_size: -
v_call: TRBV5-1

cdr3_aa: ASSLDSNQPQH
d_call: -
clone_size: few
v_call: TRBV28

cdr3_aa: ASSPGQGFEQY
d_call: TRBD1
clone_size: -
v_call: TRBV18

cdr3_aa: ASSFLEGLNYGYT
d_call: -
clone_size: -
v_call: TRBV5-8

cdr3_aa: ASSFTGGYGYT
d_call: -
clone_size: -
v_call: TRBV28

cdr3_aa: ASNSRDTGELF
d_call: -
clone_size: -
v_call: TRBV9

cdr3_aa: ATGQGAYEQY
d_call: TRBD1
clone_size: few
v_call: TRBV10-3

cdr3_aa: ASSESKDGQVYT
d_call: TRBD1
clone_size: -
v_call: TRBV10-1

cdr3_aa: ASSPLGEKYEQY
d_call: -
clone_size: -
v_call: TRBV18

cdr3_aa: ASSLGRWGTSSSYNEQF
d_call: TRBD2
clone_size: -
v_call: TRBV11-2

cdr3_aa: ASSLAGYDEF
d_call: -
clone_size: -
v_call: TRBV11-2

cdr3_aa: ASSYPGTRSGANVLT
d_call: -
clone_size: -
v_call: TRBV5-4

cdr3_aa: ASGINPDQAYGYT
d_call: -
clone_size: -
v_call: TRBV28

cdr3_aa: ASSLTGLGANVLT
d_call: -
clone_size: -
v_call: TRBV28

cdr3_aa: ASSVDRYQETQY
d_call: -
clone_size: -
v_call: TRBV7-9

cdr3_aa: ASRPGRWGTDTQY
d_call: -
clone_size: -
v_call: TRBV10-2

cdr3_aa: ASSHPARLVYGYT
d_call: -
clone_size: -
v_call: TRBV28

cdr3_aa: ASSLGQLNTEAF
d_call: -
clone_size: -
v_call: TRBV7-9

cdr3_aa: ASSYRVSRGRSYEQY
d_call: TRBD2
clone_size: -
v_call: TRBV27

cdr3_aa: ASSTPGQGTYEQY
d_call: TRBD1
clone_size: once
v_call: TRBV25-1

cdr3_aa: ASSPVRGYSNQPQH
d_call: -
clone_size: -
v_call: TRBV11-2

cdr3_aa: ASSPHGGTEAF
d_call: -
clone_size: -
v_call: TRBV28

cdr3_aa: ASSSGQELIRTEKLF
d_call: TRBD1
clone_size: -
v_call: TRBV28

cdr3_aa: AISGVAGDNEKLF
d_call: -
clone_size: -
v_call: TRBV10-3

cdr3_aa: ASSLDLDTQY
d_call: -
clone_size: -
v_call: TRBV7-2